This passage covers 20 T cell receptor beta chains from one sample sequenced in a study of shared clonotypes between healthy human individuals. Produced via immunoSEQ multiplex PCR; TCRdb's table is partial and in-frame only. The repertoire has about 680,000 clones, 90% to 95% of them found once; the top ten carry approximately 24%. It was CD45RO-negative cells, positively selected for CCR7, that made up naive CD8 cells, with terminally differentiated effector memory CD45RA+ cells excluded. Sample: naive CD8+ T cells sorted from blood. These receptors all come from a man younger than 40 in good health.

The gene calls are TRBV6-1 and TRBJ2-2; 7 nucleotides agree with TRBD1. The germline CDR1 and CDR2 sequences are MNHNS and SASEGT. The trim removed 9 bases at V and 5 bases at J, leaving 12 bases unmatched. The CDR3 extends over 15 amino acids. CDR3 residues: CASNQDRLWTGELFF. DNA of the CDR3: TGTGCCAGTAACCAGGACAGGTTGTGGACCGGGGAGCTGTTTTTT.

This clone was seen once. The V gene is TRBV28, the J gene TRBJ1-2, with 8 bases identical to TRBD1. The length of the CDR3 is 17 residues. The germline V gene has CDR1 MDHEN and CDR2 SYDVKM. The V and J ends lost 3 bases and 3 bases, in that order; junction bases with no gene match: 12. The CDR3 DNA reads TGTGCCAGCAGTTTTGGCCAGAGGACAGGGCTCGACTATGGCTACACCTTC. It is translated as CASSFGQRTGLDYGYTF.

This chain links TRBV6-6 with TRBJ2-7; 7 bases agree with TRBD1. J was trimmed by 2 bases and V by 4 bases; bases with no gene match: 5. This CDR3 has 14 residues. In germline, CDR1 is MNHNY, CDR2 SVGAGI (reference sequence). CDR3 sequence: CASSLQGSPYEQYF. In nucleotides, the CDR3 is TGTGCCAGCAGTTTACAGGGGTCGCCCTACGAGCAGTACTTC.

The genes are TRBV6-5 and TRBJ1-5, with D tentatively TRBD1 (5 bases). The V gene's germline CDR1 is MNHEY and CDR2 SVGAGI. This CDR3 has 16 amino acids. V was clipped by 2 bases and J by 4 bases, with 15 bases between them. As DNA, the CDR3 is TGTGCCAGCAGTTACCAAGGGGTGGGAGCTAATCAGCCCCAGCATTTT. Residues: CASSYQGVGANQPQHF.

The CDR3 loop is CASNYRGGGELFF. Here the CDR3 DNA reads TGTGCCAGTAACTACAGGGGTGGCGGGGAGCTGTTTTTT. The chain employs TRBV19 and TRBJ2-2; 7 bases are a match to TRBD1. Per the germline V gene, CDR1 is LNHDA and CDR2 is SQIVND (reference sequence). The CDR3 is 13 residues long. V dropped 7 bases and J dropped 7; count of bases not matched to a gene: 6.

CDR3 DNA: TGTGCCAGCAGCTTCGGGACAGGACGGTACGAGCAGTACTTC. Translating it yields CASSFGTGRYEQYF. This chain uses TRBV5-6 with TRBJ2-7; 8 nucleotides line up with TRBD1. The V gene's germline CDR1 is SGHDT and CDR2 YYEEEE. This CDR3 has 14 residues. V shed 2 bases and J 4 bases; nucleotides not matched to a gene: 5.

This sequence joins TRBV11-3 and TRBJ2-1; TRBD2 agrees at 9 bases. The CDR3 has 17 residues. The V gene's germline CDR1 is SGHNT and CDR2 YENEEA. V was clipped by 5 bases and J by 0 bases; unmatched bases: 8. CDR3 nucleotide sequence: TGTGCCAGCAGCCCGCGGGAGGGCCTGAGCTCCTACAATGAGCAGTTCTTC. Translated, it gives CASSPREGLSSYNEQFF.

This clone was seen once. CDR3 amino acids: CASSAPPGHDLFRQFF. The CDR3 region has the DNA TGTGCCAGCAGCGCTCCCCCGGGACACGACCTATTTCGGCAGTTCTTC. The chain employs TRBV9 and TRBJ2-1; a possible D gene is TRBD1 (6 bases). Between the trimmed V and J ends, which lost 3 bases and 12 bases, there was a span of 25 bases. Germline assignment: CDR1 SGDLS and CDR2 YYNGEE. This CDR3 is built from 16 residues.

The rearrangement links TRBV28 to TRBJ1-2, with D possibly matching TRBD1 (6 bases). The V and J ends lost 2 bases and 5 bases respectively, with 12 bases between them. This CDR3 contains 14 residues. The germline CDR1 and CDR2 sequences are MDHEN and SYDVKM. The CDR3 nucleotides read TGTGCCAGCAGTTTAGTGGGGGGCCCTTATGGCTACACCTTC. Translating it yields CASSLVGGPYGYTF.

The chain uses TRBV4-3 and TRBJ2-2; the D is unclear. V lost 0 bases and J lost 5, with 7 bases in between. This CDR3 has 14 amino acids. Germline values: CDR1 LGHNA, CDR2 YSLEER. Here the CDR3 DNA reads TGCGCCAGCAGCCAAGAGGACCAAACCGGGGAGCTGTTTTTT. This sequence encodes CASSQEDQTGELFF.

V and J are TRBV6-6 and TRBJ1-3; the D is unclear. V shed 2 bases and J shed 0 bases, with 2 bases lying between them. The length of the CDR3 is 13 residues. From germline, CDR1 is MNHNY and CDR2 SVGAGI (reference sequence). The CDR3 loop reads CASSYASGNTIYF. CDR3 in DNA: TGTGCCAGCAGTTACGCCTCTGGAAACACCATATATTTT.

CDR3 in DNA: TGCGCCAGCAGAGCGGGACAGACAAACACCGGGGAGCTGTTTTTT. The encoded protein is CASRAGQTNTGELFF. J is TRBJ2-2 and V is TRBV5-1; either TRBD1 or TRBD2 may fit D (7 bases each). Trimming stripped 5 bases from V and 2 bases from J, with 13 bases between. CDR1 is SGHRS and CDR2 is YFSETQ in the germline V gene. The CDR3 runs 15 residues.

This chain connects TRBV30 to TRBJ1-1, with 10 positions matching TRBD1. The CDR3 runs to 14 residues. The V segment lost 2 bases and the J segment 5 bases; nucleotides outside the gene matches: 5. CDR1 and CDR2 (germline): GTSNPN, SVGIG (reference sequence). CDR3 protein: CAWSSGQGRTEAFF. The CDR3 region has the DNA TGTGCCTGGAGTTCGGGACAGGGGAGAACTGAAGCTTTCTTT.

This rearrangement joins TRBV7-9 to TRBJ2-2; 16 bases line up with TRBD2. V trimming: 5 bases; J trimming: 6 bases; junction bases outside the gene matches: 12. Per the germline V gene, CDR1 is SEHNR and CDR2 is FQNEAQ (reference sequence). The CDR3 is made up of 19 amino acids. CDR3 DNA: TGTGCCAGCAGCCACATGGGACTAGCGGGAGGGCCGATCTCCGGGGAGCTGTTTTTT. Amino acids: CASSHMGLAGGPISGELFF.

The V call is TRBV28, the J call TRBJ2-2, with unresolved D. The V gene lost 3 bases and the J gene lost 5 bases, with 10 bases spanning the gap. The CDR3 sequence is 14 residues long. Germline V gives CDR1 MDHEN, CDR2 SYDVKM. CDR3 bases: TGTGCCAGCAGTTTTTTCCGGCCTACCGGGGAGCTGTTTTTT. Translating gives CASSFFRPTGELFF.

CDR3 sequence (DNA): TGTGCCAGCAGTCGATATTACCGGGACAACTCCTACGAGCAGTACTTC. As protein: CASSRYYRDNSYEQYF. The chain recombines TRBV27 with TRBJ2-7; the D gene is possibly TRBD1 (6 bases). The germline V gene encodes CDR1 MNHEY and CDR2 SMNVEV (reference sequence). With 5 bases removed from V and 0 bases from J, the gap between germline ends came to 17 bases. The CDR3 extends over 16 amino acids.

V and J are TRBV5-6 and TRBJ2-7; possibly TRBD2 for D (6 bases). From germline, CDR1 is SGHDT and CDR2 YYEEEE. V lost 0 bases, J lost 3 bases, and 25 bases lay in between. The CDR3 extends over 19 amino acids. The CDR3 region is CASSLVPGRIGLASYEQYF. The CDR3, as DNA: TGTGCCAGCAGCTTGGTGCCAGGCCGCATCGGTCTAGCGAGCTACGAGCAGTACTTC.

V gene TRBV11-2 combines with J gene TRBJ1-1; D possibly corresponds to TRBD1 (6 bases). This CDR3 contains 17 residues. The V gene's germline CDR1 is SGHAT and CDR2 FQNNGV. Deletions cut 5 bases from V and 4 bases from J, with 23 bases between. CDR3 nucleotides: TGTGCCAGCAGCCGATTGAATTCGGGGGGCTGGGGCACTGAAGCTTTCTTT. Amino acids: CASSRLNSGGWGTEAFF.

The V call is TRBV27, the J call TRBJ2-7, with 12 bases aligning to TRBD2. V lost 3 bases to trimming and J lost 4 bases; unmatched junction nucleotides: 1. CDR3 length: 14 amino acids. CDR1 is MNHEY and CDR2 is SMNVEV in the germline V gene (reference sequence). The CDR3 sequence: CASSFTSGRYEQYF. The DNA for the CDR3 is TGTGCCAGCAGTTTTACTAGCGGGAGGTACGAGCAGTACTTC.

V usage is TRBV11-2 and J usage is TRBJ2-1; 11 bases agree with TRBD2. The CDR3 spans 14 residues. J lost 9 bases, V lost 5 bases, and 6 bases had no gene match. The germline V gene encodes CDR1 SGHAT and CDR2 FQNNGV. The DNA of the CDR3 is TGTGCCAGCAGCGACTTAGCGGGAGGGACTGAGCAGTTCTTC. This codes for CASSDLAGGTEQFF.